Shown below are 13 T cell receptor beta chains from a single sample sequenced in a study of CD8 T cells in ankylosing spondylitis. TCRdb re-called the 5' RACE reads with MiXCR, one entry per CDR3 protein. The sample carries about 160,000 distinct CDR3 sequences, roughly 18% recorded once. The source material was blood, either unsorted or a sorted T cell fraction (not recorded which). These receptors were taken from a male donor with ankylosing spondylitis or in good health (not recorded which).

Points on this clonotype: Sequence at one end of the junction differs from germline and may be a read error. The V call is TRBV29-1, the J call TRBJ2-1; 9 positions match TRBD1. CDR1 and CDR2 (germline): SQVTM, ANQGSEA. The CDR3 is 15 residues long. The CDR3 loop reads CSATAGTGSCNEQFF. DNA of the CDR3: TGCAGCGCAACCGCCGGGACAGGGTCCTGCAATGAGCAGTTCTTC.

CDR3 loop: CASSLARLAGEANEQFF. The CDR3 DNA follows: TGTGCCAGCAGTTTAGCGAGACTAGCGGGAGAGGCTAATGAGCAGTTCTTC. The rearrangement links TRBV12-3 or TRBV12-4 to TRBJ2-1; 12 bases match TRBD2. The length of the CDR3 is 17 residues. V trimming: 0 bases; J trimming: 7 bases; junction bases outside the gene matches: 7.

This clonotype occurred many times. The chain employs TRBV12-3 or TRBV12-4 and TRBJ1-1; D unresolved. V dropped 5 bases and J dropped 3 bases, with 4 bases sitting between them. CDR3 length: 11 amino acids. As DNA, the CDR3 is TGTGCCAGCAGTCTAGACACTGAAGCTTTCTTT. Translated: CASSLDTEAFF.

The table lists this clonotype with many counts. The chain employs TRBV11-1 and TRBJ2-1, with 13 nucleotides matching TRBD2. This CDR3 spans 21 amino acids. Germline assignment: CDR1 SGHAT and CDR2 FQDESV (reference sequence). V lost 1 base and J lost 0; bases outside the gene matches: 12. This CDR3 is CASSLGPLAGGPRASYNEQFF. CDR3 DNA: TGTGCCAGCAGCTTAGGCCCACTAGCGGGAGGGCCTCGCGCCTCCTACAATGAGCAGTTCTTC. The variable domain in full, completed from reference TRBV11-1 and TRBJ2-1, reads EAEVAQSPRYKITEKSQAVAFWCDPISGHATLYWYRQILGQGPELLVQFQDESVVDDSQLPKDRFSAERLKGVDSTLKIQPAELGDSAMYLCASSLGPLAGGPRASYNEQFFGPGTRLTVL.

This clonotype occurred many times. The J gene is TRBJ2-5, the V gene TRBV2; 10 bases match TRBD2. This CDR3 is built from 16 residues. The germline CDR1 and CDR2 sequences are SNHLY and FYNNEI. V was pared by 6 bases and J by 2 bases, with 9 bases of the junction left unmatched. In DNA, the CDR3 is TGTGCCAGCAGCACCGGGACTAGCGAGAGACAAGAGACCCAGTACTTC. It is translated as CASSTGTSERQETQYF.

As for this clonotype: No conserved phenylalanine or tryptophan ends this CDR3, so it is likely a read error. This chain uses TRBV5-1 with TRBJ2-4; weak D call: TRBD2 (6 bases). The CDR3 loop spans 16 amino acids. Trimming pared 5 bases from V and 8 bases from J, leaving 23 bases between. Germline-derived CDR1 and CDR2 are SGHRS and YFSETQ. CDR3 DNA: TGCGCCAGCAGTCCCGGTGCGACTTTACCGGGGGACATTCAGTACTCC. This translates into CASSPGATLPGDIQYS.

This clonotype was detected only a few times. This sequence joins TRBV6-5 and TRBJ1-1, with a tentative D call TRBD1 (5 bases). V dropped 2 bases and J dropped 4 bases, with 11 bases sitting between them. Germline V gene sequence: CDR1 MNHEY, CDR2 SVGAGI. This CDR3 contains 14 residues. The DNA of the CDR3 is TGTGCCAGCAGTTACCAGGGAAGTAGCACTGAAGCTTTCTTT. This gives the protein CASSYQGSSTEAFF.

This clonotype was found many times. This rearrangement joins TRBV20-1 to TRBJ1-6; D not certain. CDR3 length equals 13 residues. Per the germline V gene, CDR1 is DFQATT and CDR2 is SNEGSKA (reference sequence). V gave up 3 bases and J gave up 7 bases, with 10 bases separating them. The CDR3 is CSARGRGNSPLHF. The CDR3 DNA reads as TGCAGTGCTAGGGGGAGAGGAAATTCACCCCTCCACTTT.

V usage is TRBV5-1 and J usage is TRBJ2-1; TRBD2 aligns across 9 bases. The junction had 11 bases not matched to a gene; V was cut back by 4 bases and J by 9 bases. Germline V gene data show CDR1 as SGHRS and CDR2 as YFSETQ. The CDR3 sequence is 15 residues long. The CDR3 DNA follows: TGCGCCAGCAGCCTAGGCGGGGCTAGCGGGACTGAGCAGTTCTTC. Its translation is CASSLGGASGTEQFF.

The chain combines TRBV5-4 with TRBJ2-1, with D perhaps TRBD2 (6 bases). Per the germline V gene, CDR1 is SGHNT and CDR2 is YYREEE (reference sequence). V shed 4 bases and J shed 4 bases, with 15 bases lying between them. The CDR3 totals 15 residues. This CDR3 is CASSRAGEPYNEQFF. The DNA of the CDR3 is TGTGCCAGCAGCCGAGCGGGCGAACCGTACAATGAGCAGTTCTTC.

A few counts support this clonotype. The chain uses TRBV28 and TRBJ2-7; D call uncertain. In germline, CDR1 is MDHEN, CDR2 SYDVKM. CDR3 length equals 14 residues. V was clipped by 3 bases and J by 1 base, with 10 bases between them. The CDR3 reads CASSLVWVSYEQYF. CDR3 sequence (DNA): TGTGCCAGCAGTTTGGTATGGGTTTCCTACGAGCAGTACTTC.

The chain joins TRBV18 to TRBJ2-3; 9 bases are shared with TRBD2. The trim removed 3 bases at V and 1 base at J, leaving 14 bases unmatched. This CDR3 region has 19 residues. Per germline, CDR1 KGHSH and CDR2 LQKENI. The CDR3 DNA sequence: TGTGCCAGCTCACCCAGACTAGCGGCATCCACGGGGGGCACAGATACGCAGTATTTT. Its translation: CASSPRLAASTGGTDTQYF.

This clonotype has a count of ten or more. This CDR3 is CAITSGSTDTQYF. CDR3 nucleotide sequence: TGTGCCATAACTAGCGGCAGCACAGATACGCAGTATTTT. The rearrangement links TRBV10-3 to TRBJ2-3; 8 positions agree with TRBD2. CDR3 length: 13 amino acids. J was trimmed by 0 bases and V by 9 bases; bases with no gene match: 2. Germline loops: CDR1 ENHRY, CDR2 SYGVKD.